The rows below give T cell receptor beta chains drawn from one sample of a study of blood T cell repertoires in COVID-19. Repertoires were generated with immunoSEQ multiplex PCR, while TCRdb's copy carries only in-frame clones and drops some. The sample contains fewer than 200,000 clones, 60% to 80% of which appear only once. Specimen: peripheral blood. These receptors came from a woman aged 70 to 79 with acute or convalescent COVID-19. The CDR3 runs from the conserved cysteine through the conserved F or W. The D gene is left open where the match is weak. Clone size is given for some rows only: seen once, a few or many times, or a class if the clone is expanded.

size	D	J	length	V	CDR3	DNA
.	TRBD2	TRBJ2-5	16	TRBV2	CASSQGLARNQETQYF	TGTGCCAGCAGTCAGGGACTAGCGCGAAACCAAGAGACCCAGTACTTC
.	.	TRBJ1-4	11	TRBV29-1	CSVEESEKLFF	TGCAGCGTTGAAGAGAGTGAAAAACTGTTTTTT
.	.	TRBJ2-1	12	TRBV5-4	CASSSGVNEQFF	TGTGCCAGCAGCTCGGGAGTTAATGAGCAGTTCTTC
.	TRBD2	TRBJ2-1	15	TRBV9	CASSSSGAFYNEQFF	TGTGCCAGCAGCTCTAGCGGGGCCTTCTACAATGAGCAGTTCTTC
once	.	TRBJ1-1	13	TRBV3-1/TRBV3-2	CASRQDGRTEAFF	TGTGCCAGCAGACAAGATGGGAGGACTGAAGCTTTCTTT
.	.	TRBJ2-2	13	TRBV19	CASTGRGTGELFF	TGTGCCAGTACTGGTAGGGGCACCGGGGAGCTGTTTTTT
few	.	TRBJ1-2	13	TRBV6-5	CASRQYVDYGYTF	TGTGCCAGCAGGCAGTATGTGGACTATGGCTACACCTTC
.	.	TRBJ1-1	12	TRBV7-9	CASSLAPQGSFF	TGTGCCAGCAGCTTAGCGCCACAGGGCTCTTTCTTT
once	.	TRBJ1-4	15	TRBV4-2	CASSQEGATNEKLFF	TGTGCCAGCAGCCAAGAGGGAGCAACTAATGAAAAACTGTTTTTT
.	.	TRBJ1-2	15	TRBV18	CASSPLQGPTDGYTF	TGTGCCAGCTCACCGTTACAGGGCCCAACGGATGGCTACACCTTC
few	TRBD1	TRBJ2-7	13	TRBV20-1	CSASKDRAGEQYF	TGCAGTGCGAGTAAGGACAGGGCGGGTGAGCAGTACTTC
.	TRBD1	TRBJ1-2	14	TRBV5-4	CASSLRQGGYGYTF	TGTGCCAGCAGTTTACGACAGGGCGGCTATGGCTACACCTTC
once	.	TRBJ2-6	16	TRBV5-1	CASSLDGRLGANVLTF	TGCGCCAGCAGCTTGGACGGCAGGCTTGGGGCCAACGTCCTGACTTTC
.	.	TRBJ1-2	11	TRBV1	CTSPTGPRYTF	TGCACCAGCCCGACAGGACCTCGCTACACCTTC
.	TRBD1	TRBJ2-3	13	TRBV18	CASSQGATDTQYF	TGTGCCAGCTCACAGGGGGCCACAGATACGCAGTATTTT
.	.	TRBJ1-2	12	TRBV24-1	CATSDHSAGYTF	TGTGCCACCAGTGACCACAGTGCCGGCTACACCTTC
.	.	TRBJ1-5	13	TRBV24-1	CATSDGVSQPQHF	TGTGCCACCAGTGACGGGGTCTCCCAGCCCCAGCATTTT
many	.	TRBJ1-1	13	TRBV10-3	CAISRKTGLEAFF	TGTGCCATCAGCCGGAAAACAGGGCTTGAAGCTTTCTTT
.	.	TRBJ2-7	14	TRBV7-8	CASSLNRDTYEQYF	TGTGCCAGCAGCTTAAACCGGGACACCTACGAGCAGTACTTC
.	TRBD2	TRBJ2-3	15	TRBV2	CASSGAAGGTDTQYF	TGTGCCAGCAGTGGTGCGGCGGGAGGAACAGATACGCAGTATTTT
.	.	TRBJ2-5	13	TRBV6-6	CASRPTGMETQYF	TGTGCCAGCAGACCTACCGGGATGGAGACCCAGTACTTC
.	.	TRBJ2-1	15	TRBV5-1	CASSLDSYFYNEQFF	TGCGCCAGCAGCTTGGACAGCTACTTCTACAATGAGCAGTTCTTC
.	.	TRBJ1-5	13	TRBV6-1	CASSEPRTPPQHF	TGTGCCAGCAGTGAACCCAGAACCCCTCCCCAGCATTTT
.	TRBD1	TRBJ1-4	17	TRBV4-1	CASSQAPGTATREKLFF	TGCGCCAGCAGCCAAGCCCCGGGGACAGCGACAAGAGAAAAACTGTTTTTT
.	TRBD2	TRBJ2-2	16	TRBV18	CASSPSGGLDTGELFF	TGTGCCAGCTCACCTAGCGGGGGATTGGACACCGGGGAGCTGTTTTTT
once	TRBD2	TRBJ2-3	18	TRBV15	CATSRGGRGAGNTDTQYF	TGTGCCACCAGCAGAGGAGGGCGGGGGGCCGGCAACACAGATACGCAGTATTTT
.	.	TRBJ1-2	11	TRBV29-1	CSVAGSDGYTF	TGCAGCGTTGCAGGGTCTGATGGCTACACCTTC
.	.	TRBJ1-3	13	TRBV5-5	CASSPNGRNTIYF	TGTGCCAGCAGCCCAAACGGGAGAAACACCATATATTTT
once	.	TRBJ2-1	15	TRBV7-3	CASSLGATGNNEQFF	TGTGCCAGCAGCTTAGGGGCAACAGGGAACAATGAGCAGTTCTTC
once	.	TRBJ2-5	15	TRBV3-1/TRBV3-2	CASSDSLGSQETQYF	TGTGCCAGCAGCGATTCTCTCGGGAGCCAAGAGACCCAGTACTTC
.	TRBD1	TRBJ2-2	14	TRBV24-1	CATKGQGNTGELFF	TGTGCCACCAAGGGACAGGGGAACACCGGGGAGCTGTTTTTT
.	TRBD2	TRBJ2-5	14	TRBV25-1	CASSERGDWETQYF	TGTGCCAGCAGTGAACGGGGGGACTGGGAGACCCAGTACTTC
.	TRBD1	TRBJ1-2	14	TRBV24-1	CATSDQDRVYGYTF	TGTGCCACCAGTGACCAAGACAGGGTATATGGCTACACCTTC
few	.	TRBJ2-2	13	TRBV2	CASRLQHSGELFF	TGTGCCAGCAGGCTACAACACAGCGGGGAGCTGTTTTTT
.	.	TRBJ2-2	12	TRBV11-3	CASSQIVGELFF	TGTGCCAGCAGCCAAATTGTGGGGGAGCTGTTTTTT
.	.	TRBJ2-7	15	TRBV7-3	CASSLAGGPQYEQYF	TGTGCCAGCAGCCTAGCAGGGGGGCCGCAATACGAGCAGTACTTC
few	.	TRBJ2-1	14	TRBV7-2	CASSLVSGDNEQFF	TGTGCCAGCAGCTTAGTTAGCGGCGACAATGAGCAGTTCTTC
.	TRBD1	TRBJ2-7	14	TRBV5-8	CASSRTGGGYEQYF	TGTGCCAGCAGCCGGACAGGGGGCGGGTACGAGCAGTACTTC
.	.	TRBJ2-1	14	TRBV2	CAGGNRGLENEQFF	TGTGCCGGGGGGAACAGGGGCTTGGAAAATGAGCAGTTCTTC
.	.	TRBJ2-7	14	TRBV14	CASSPRDWDYEQYF	TGTGCCAGCAGCCCCCGGGACTGGGACTACGAGCAGTACTTC
.	.	TRBJ2-1	12	TRBV2	CASIGTGTEQFF	TGTGCCAGCATAGGAACCGGGACAGAGCAGTTCTTC
.	.	TRBJ1-2	12	TRBV18	CASSSTVYGYTF	TGTGCCAGCTCATCGACAGTCTATGGCTACACCTTC
.	TRBD1	TRBJ2-1	15	TRBV2	CASSEAGTGPNEQFF	TGTGCCAGCAGTGAAGCGGGGACAGGGCCCAATGAGCAGTTCTTC
.	.	TRBJ2-3	17	TRBV2	CASSDRPIGGNTDTQYF	TGTGCCAGCAGTGACCGACCCATCGGGGGTAACACAGATACGCAGTATTTT
.	.	TRBJ1-5	14	TRBV2	CASSERRPNQPQHF	TGTGCCAGCAGTGAGCGGAGGCCCAATCAGCCCCAGCATTTT
.	TRBD1	TRBJ1-4	14	TRBV27	CASSAGTERRKLFF	TGTGCCAGCAGCGCCGGGACAGAACGGCGAAAACTGTTTTTT
.	TRBD2	TRBJ2-5	15	TRBV18	CASSPPAGVRETQYF	TGTGCCAGCTCACCCCCAGCGGGAGTCAGGGAGACCCAGTACTTC
.	.	TRBJ2-4	13	TRBV2	CASSGGRENIQYF	TGTGCCAGCAGTGGGGGGCGCGAAAACATTCAGTACTTC
.	TRBD1	TRBJ1-1	15	TRBV5-1	CASSLGQGPNTEAFF	TGCGCCAGCAGCTTGGGACAGGGGCCGAACACTGAAGCTTTCTTT
.	.	TRBJ1-1	16	TRBV7-9	CASSSNSETVRGEAFF	TGTGCCAGCAGCTCAAACTCGGAGACCGTCCGGGGGGAAGCTTTCTTT